These T cell receptor beta chains were read from a single sample in a study of shared T cell receptors in the human thymus. Sequencing was performed with immunoSEQ multiplex PCR; in TCRdb, only in-frame clones are kept and a portion is missing. The data show 500,000 to 850,000 clones, 80% to 90% seen once. These same records also appear under a second study, on human thymus T cells.

The sequenced material came from thymocytes. The receptors were gathered from a boy in the first two years of life with a congenital heart defect. Both conserved end residues are part of each CDR3. Fields, in order: J gene, V gene, clone size, D gene, CDR3 DNA, CDR3 protein. The D gene is left open where the match is weak. Clone size is stated in some rows and not others, as once, few, many or a class when expanded.

J gene: TRBJ1-5; V gene: TRBV28; clone size: .; D gene: TRBD1; CDR3 DNA: TGTGCCAGCAGACCCCGAATTACAGGGGTTAATCAGCCCCAGCATTTT; CDR3 protein: CASRPRITGVNQPQHF
J gene: TRBJ1-1; V gene: TRBV29-1; clone size: .; D gene: TRBD1; CDR3 DNA: TGCAGCGGTGTAGGGGGCCTCGCCCCCGAAGCTTTCTTT; CDR3 protein: CSGVGGLAPEAFF
J gene: TRBJ2-1; V gene: TRBV4-3; clone size: .; D gene: TRBD1; CDR3 DNA: TGCGCCAGCAGCCGACCCGATCCGACAGGGACCTACAATGAGCAGTTCTTC; CDR3 protein: CASSRPDPTGTYNEQFF
J gene: TRBJ1-1; V gene: TRBV4-3; clone size: once; D gene: .; CDR3 DNA: TGCGCCAGCAGCCAAAGGCAAAGGGGGGTGGCAGGGGAGGGCGGGAACACTGAAGCTTTCTTT; CDR3 protein: CASSQRQRGVAGEGGNTEAFF
J gene: TRBJ2-5; V gene: TRBV10-3; clone size: .; D gene: .; CDR3 DNA: TGTGCCATCAGCAAAACAGGGAAACAAGAGACCCAGTACTTC; CDR3 protein: CAISKTGKQETQYF
J gene: TRBJ2-5; V gene: TRBV4-2; clone size: .; D gene: .; CDR3 DNA: TGTGCCAGCAGCCACCACTTGGGACTGATTAAAGAGACCCAGTACTTC; CDR3 protein: CASSHHLGLIKETQYF
J gene: TRBJ1-1; V gene: TRBV5-1; clone size: .; D gene: .; CDR3 DNA: TGCGCCAGCAGCTTGCGAGCTAGAGATATTGAAGCTTTCTTT; CDR3 protein: CASSLRARDIEAFF
J gene: TRBJ2-1; V gene: TRBV18; clone size: .; D gene: TRBD1; CDR3 DNA: TGTGCCAGCTCACTCTACAGGGGCCCCTACAATGAGCAGTTCTTC; CDR3 protein: CASSLYRGPYNEQFF
J gene: TRBJ2-7; V gene: TRBV27; clone size: .; D gene: TRBD2; CDR3 DNA: TGTGCCAGCAGTCCGGGACTAGCGGGAGTGACGTCCTACGAGCAGTACTTC; CDR3 protein: CASSPGLAGVTSYEQYF
J gene: TRBJ1-2; V gene: TRBV30; clone size: .; D gene: .; CDR3 DNA: TGTGCCTGGAGTGTATTTTACGGACACTTCTATGGCTACACCTTC; CDR3 protein: CAWSVFYGHFYGYTF
J gene: TRBJ2-7; V gene: TRBV10-3; clone size: .; D gene: .; CDR3 DNA: TGTGCCATCAGTGAATCCCGGGATAAGACCTCCTACGAGCAGTACTTC; CDR3 protein: CAISESRDKTSYEQYF
J gene: TRBJ1-2; V gene: TRBV6-1; clone size: .; D gene: .; CDR3 DNA: TGTGCCAGCAGTGAAAGGGCGGGGTTTAACTATGGCTACACCTTC; CDR3 protein: CASSERAGFNYGYTF
J gene: TRBJ1-4; V gene: TRBV30; clone size: .; D gene: .; CDR3 DNA: TGTGCCTGGAGTGTTGGGGGGGAAAGTGAAAAACTGTTTTTT; CDR3 protein: CAWSVGGESEKLFF
J gene: TRBJ2-7; V gene: TRBV7-3; clone size: .; D gene: TRBD2; CDR3 DNA: TGTGCCAGCAGCTTAACTCTATCGCGGCTGAATCATCACGGGGTTAGCGGGGGGGCGTACGAGCAGTACTTC; CDR3 protein: CASSLTLSRLNHHGVSGGAYEQYF
J gene: TRBJ1-2; V gene: TRBV7-2; clone size: .; D gene: TRBD1; CDR3 DNA: TGTGCCAGCAGCCGGACAGGGGCGTATGGCTACACCTTC; CDR3 protein: CASSRTGAYGYTF
J gene: TRBJ1-1; V gene: TRBV19; clone size: .; D gene: .; CDR3 DNA: TGTGCCAGTAGTTTTGAGGCGGAGAAGGCTTTCTTT; CDR3 protein: CASSFEAEKAFF
J gene: TRBJ2-4; V gene: TRBV2; clone size: .; D gene: TRBD2; CDR3 DNA: TGTGCCAGCAGTGCCCGGGGGGGAAACATTCAGTACTTC; CDR3 protein: CASSARGGNIQYF
J gene: TRBJ2-1; V gene: TRBV5-5; clone size: .; D gene: TRBD1; CDR3 DNA: TGTGCCAGCAGCTTGTCAGCCCGGGACAGGGCGCACAATGAGCAGTTCTTC; CDR3 protein: CASSLSARDRAHNEQFF
J gene: TRBJ1-1; V gene: TRBV5-4; clone size: .; D gene: .; CDR3 DNA: TGTGCCAGCAGCTCCGACGGGGGAGCTTTCTTT; CDR3 protein: CASSSDGGAFF
J gene: TRBJ2-1; V gene: TRBV5-1; clone size: .; D gene: .; CDR3 DNA: TGCGCCAGCAGCACGAGGAGCGGACGCTCCTACAATGAGCAGTTCTTC; CDR3 protein: CASSTRSGRSYNEQFF
J gene: TRBJ2-7; V gene: TRBV7-9; clone size: .; D gene: TRBD2; CDR3 DNA: TGTGCCAGCAGCTGGCGGGAGTCCTCCCCTTCCGAGCAGTACTTC; CDR3 protein: CASSWRESSPSEQYF
J gene: TRBJ2-5; V gene: TRBV25-1; clone size: .; D gene: .; CDR3 DNA: TGTGCCAGCATGGGAGTGTCGTTGGGGTGGCCGATTGGAGAGACCCAGTACTTC; CDR3 protein: CASMGVSLGWPIGETQYF
J gene: TRBJ1-5; V gene: TRBV7-2; clone size: once; D gene: TRBD1; CDR3 DNA: TGTGCCAGCAGCTTCGAGGGACAGGGGTTACCCAATCAGCCCCAGCATTTT; CDR3 protein: CASSFEGQGLPNQPQHF
J gene: TRBJ2-7; V gene: TRBV30; clone size: once; D gene: .; CDR3 DNA: TGTGCCTGGAGTGGTGGGAGACCCTACGAGCAGTACTTC; CDR3 protein: CAWSGGRPYEQYF
J gene: TRBJ2-1; V gene: TRBV5-1; clone size: .; D gene: TRBD1; CDR3 DNA: TGCGCCAGCAGCTTGGTGGGGACAGCCCCCATTAATTGGTATGAGCAGTTCTTC; CDR3 protein: CASSLVGTAPINWYEQFF
J gene: TRBJ2-7; V gene: TRBV4-3; clone size: .; D gene: TRBD1; CDR3 DNA: TGCGCCAGCAGCCAAGATCGGACAGGACTGTACGAGCAGTACTTC; CDR3 protein: CASSQDRTGLYEQYF